This TCR beta chain was recovered during a study of T cell responses to AZD1222 COVID-19 vaccine. Across the study: The study pooled second doses at about 4 or about 12 weeks.

Here immunoSEQ multiplex PCR was the method, and the copy in TCRdb shows in-frame clones only, minus some. This table has about 130,000 clones, approximately 88% appearing once. Losses at the gene ends were 8 bases for V and 4 bases for J; bases not matched to a gene: 8. The CDR3 has 13 amino acids. Germline lookup yields CDR1 MNHEY and CDR2 SVGAGI. The J gene is TRBJ2-7, the V gene TRBV6-5; 7 nucleotides align to TRBD1. This sample comprised peripheral blood, obtained on day 0 of AZD1222 vaccination. The TCR comes from an adult in good health. The CDR3 DNA reads as TGTGCCAGCTCACAGGGACAGCAGTACGAGCAGTACTTC. Its translation is CASSQGQQYEQYF.